The 29 T cell receptor beta chains presented below share a single source sample, sequenced in a study of CD8 T cells in ankylosing spondylitis. TCRdb called the 5' RACE reads again in MiXCR, with one record for every CDR3 protein. This sample has about 210,000 distinct CDR3 sequences, with about 6.7% found just once. Study-level findings and limits: Apparently characteristic of ankylosing spondylitis blood was a TCR beta motif (about 8 highly homologous variants).

Their target antigens are unknown. The sample was blood, either unsorted or a sorted T cell fraction (not recorded which). Receptor source: a male donor with ankylosing spondylitis.

There are many counts of this clonotype. The rearrangement links TRBV27 to TRBJ2-1; possible D gene TRBD2, 5 bases. Trimming cost V 1 base and J 0 bases, with 10 bases left between them. CDR1 and CDR2 from the germline V gene are MNHEY and SMNVEV (reference sequence). This CDR3 contains 16 residues. The CDR3 region is CASSLYGESSYNEQFF. In DNA, the CDR3 is TGTGCCAGCAGTTTATACGGGGAGAGCTCCTACAATGAGCAGTTCTTC.

The J gene is TRBJ2-1, the V gene TRBV5-1; D perhaps matches TRBD1 (6 bases). Trimming stripped 5 bases from V and 3 bases from J, with 12 bases between. The CDR3 totals 14 residues. Per the germline V gene, CDR1 is SGHRS and CDR2 is YFSETQ. CDR3 in amino acids: CASRDTGNYNEQFF. CDR3 DNA sequence: TGCGCCAGCAGGGATACAGGGAACTACAATGAGCAGTTCTTC.

This clonotype has ten or more counts. The rearrangement uses TRBV4-1 and TRBJ1-6; weak D call: TRBD1 (5 bases). Germline V lookup: CDR1 MGHRA, CDR2 YSYEKL. There are 13 residues in the CDR3. V was shortened by 3 bases and J by 8 bases, with 8 bases between the two germline ends. CDR3 coding DNA: TGCGCCAGCAGCCAGGGACGGGATTCACCCCTCCACTTT. It is translated as CASSQGRDSPLHF.

This clonotype appeared many times. The rearrangement links TRBV24-1 to TRBJ2-5; D possibly corresponds to TRBD1 (7 bases). The CDR3 is made up of 15 amino acids. Trimming removed 0 bases from V and 5 bases from J, with 12 bases in between. The germline V gene encodes CDR1 KGHDR and CDR2 SFDVKD. CDR3 region: CATSDLGRGDETQYF. CDR3 nucleotide sequence: TGTGCCACCAGTGATTTGGGCAGGGGGGATGAGACCCAGTACTTC.

This clonotype has more than one count but fewer than ten. The rearrangement uses TRBV11-2 and TRBJ2-1, with 8 nucleotides matching TRBD2. CDR3 size: 15 residues. Trimming removed 2 bases from V and 4 bases from J; junction bases left unmatched: 4. Germline CDR1 SGHAT, CDR2 FQNNGV. This CDR3 is CASSLQLAVYNEQFF. The CDR3 DNA sequence: TGTGCCAGCAGCTTACAACTAGCGGTTTACAATGAGCAGTTCTTC.

This clonotype turned up a few times. The chain is built from TRBV28 and TRBJ2-3; TRBD2 is a possible D gene (6 bases). The CDR3 has 15 amino acids. Trimming removed 8 bases at V and 3 bases at J, with 18 bases between. Per the germline V gene, CDR1 is MDHEN and CDR2 is SYDVKM. CDR3 coding DNA: TGTGCCAGCCATGTTACCGGGAGAGGAACAGATACGCAGTATTTT. This translates into CASHVTGRGTDTQYF.

This clonotype was counted ten times or more. The chain is built from TRBV7-9 and TRBJ1-3; maybe TRBD1 (6 bases). Trimming left V 5 bases short and J 1 base short, with 9 bases between. The CDR3 extends over 14 amino acids. Germline V gives CDR1 SEHNR, CDR2 FQNEAQ (reference sequence). CDR3 sequence reads: CASSVRGSGNTIYF. CDR3 sequence (DNA): TGTGCCAGCAGCGTCAGGGGATCTGGAAACACCATATATTTT. Full variable domain (rest looked up from reference TRBV7-9 and TRBJ1-3): DTGVSQNPRHKITKRGQNVTFRCDPISEHNRLYWYRQTLGQGPEFLTYFQNEAQLEKSRLLSDRFSAERPKGSFSTLEIQRTEQGDSAMYLCASSVRGSGNTIYFGEGSWLTVV.

This clonotype was recorded many times. The V and J genes are TRBV3-1 and TRBJ2-1; possibly TRBD1 or TRBD2 for D (5 bases each). This CDR3 spans 15 amino acids. Germline CDR1 and CDR2: LGHDT and YNNKEL (reference sequence). Trimming pared 2 bases from V and 2 bases from J, leaving 10 bases between. In DNA form, the CDR3 reads TGTGCCAGCAGCCAAACCGGGGACCCCTACAATGAGCAGTTCTTC. This codes for CASSQTGDPYNEQFF.

The table lists this clonotype with many counts. The chain is built from TRBV2 and TRBJ2-2; 9 nucleotides line up with TRBD1. Germline CDR1 reads SNHLY; CDR2 reads FYNNEI. V gave up 3 bases and J gave up 13 bases; unmatched junction bases: 6. The CDR3 runs to 13 residues. The CDR3 sequence is CASSDNRGLGLFF. The CDR3, as DNA: TGTGCCAGCAGTGATAACAGGGGGCTTGGGCTGTTTTTT. The variable domain in full, completed from reference TRBV2 and TRBJ2-2, reads EPEVTQTPSHQVTQMGQEVILRCVPISNHLYFYWYRQILGQKVEFLVSFYNNEISEKSEIFDDQFSVERPDGSNFTLKIRSTKLEDSAMYFCASSDNRGLGLFFGEGSRLTVL.

This clonotype was recorded many times. CDR3 DNA sequence: TGTGCCAGCAGCTTAGGTGGACGAGAGACCCAGTACTTC. Protein product: CASSLGGRETQYF. The chain employs TRBV7-8 and TRBJ2-5; D gene unclear. The ends were cut back, 1 base at V and 4 bases at J, with 7 bases in the middle. CDR3 length: 13 amino acids. CDR1 and CDR2 from the germline V gene are SGHVS and FQNEAQ.

The chain has TRBV30 and TRBJ2-3, with no clear D. The germline V and J ends were trimmed by 3 bases and 0 bases, with 10 bases remaining between them. There are 14 residues in the CDR3. The germline CDR1 and CDR2 sequences are GTSNPN and SVGIG (reference sequence). The CDR3 here is CAWSRLYSTDTQYF. The CDR3 DNA reads as TGTGCCTGGAGCCGACTGTATAGCACAGATACGCAGTATTTT.

At least ten counts were recorded for this clonotype. J is TRBJ2-1 and V is TRBV3-1; the D gene is possibly TRBD1 (6 bases). CDR1 is LGHDT and CDR2 is YNNKEL in the germline V gene (reference sequence). The CDR3 covers 16 residues. Trimming cost V 3 bases and J 0 bases, with 12 bases left between them. CDR3 sequence reads: CASSHTAQGSYNEQFF. CDR3 DNA: TGTGCCAGCAGCCATACCGCACAGGGCTCCTACAATGAGCAGTTCTTC.

This clonotype occurred a few times. The rearrangement uses TRBV12-3 or TRBV12-4 and TRBJ2-3, with D maybe TRBD1 (5 bases). The length of the CDR3 is 13 residues. Trimming stripped 4 bases from V and 2 bases from J, with 7 bases between. This CDR3 reads CASSWGLTDTQYF. The DNA of the CDR3 is TGTGCCAGCAGTTGGGGCCTCACAGATACGCAGTATTTT.

This clonotype has more than one count but fewer than ten. The rearrangement links TRBV4-3 to TRBJ1-2; D remains ambiguous. From germline, CDR1 is LGHNA and CDR2 YSLEER. Trimming took off 1 base at V and 1 base at J, with 13 bases between the two ends. The CDR3 spans 16 residues. The CDR3: CASSQVVGRFNYGYTF. The CDR3 DNA is TGCGCCAGCAGCCAAGTAGTCGGACGATTTAACTATGGCTACACCTTC.

This clonotype came up many times. This chain uses TRBV20-1 with TRBJ2-2; 10 nucleotides agree with TRBD2. The V and J ends lost 7 bases and 2 bases, in that order; junction bases with no gene match: 7. Germline values: CDR1 DFQATT, CDR2 SNEGSKA (reference sequence). This CDR3 contains 15 residues. CDR3 coding DNA: TGCAGTGGGGTGGAGCGGGAGGGTAACACCGGGGAGCTGTTTTTT. It encodes CSGVEREGNTGELFF.

J is TRBJ2-3 and V is TRBV18; D gene uncertain. This CDR3 has 15 amino acids. Germline V gene sequence: CDR1 KGHSH, CDR2 LQKENI. V lost 2 bases and J lost 0, with 9 bases in between. CDR3 DNA: TGTGCCAGCTCACCAGGGCAGATTAGCACAGATACGCAGTATTTT. Translating gives CASSPGQISTDTQYF.

The CDR3 sequence: CASSQGVQETQYF. CDR3 DNA: TGTGCCAGCAGCCAGGGGGTCCAAGAGACCCAGTACTTC. The chain couples TRBV6-1 to TRBJ2-5, with 7 bases that match TRBD1. V trimming: 6 bases; J trimming: 1 base; junction bases outside the gene matches: 2. There are 13 residues in the CDR3. The V gene's germline CDR1 is MNHNS and CDR2 SASEGT.

This clonotype was recorded at least ten times. The chain couples TRBV4-3 to TRBJ2-7; tentatively, D is TRBD1 (6 bases). V lost 0 bases, J lost 11 bases, and 14 bases lay in between. The CDR3 is 13 amino acids. CDR1 and CDR2 from the germline V gene are LGHNA and YSLEER. The CDR3 sequence: CASSQDRGFVEYF. CDR3 DNA: TGCGCCAGCAGCCAAGATAGGGGGTTTGTGGAGTACTTC.

This clonotype showed up many times. J is TRBJ1-1 and V is TRBV20-1; D perhaps matches TRBD1 (5 bases). The CDR3 totals 12 residues. Germline lookup yields CDR1 DFQATT and CDR2 SNEGSKA (reference sequence). DNA for the CDR3: TGCTCAGGACACCATAAGAACACTGAAGCTTTCTTT. It codes for CSGHHKNTEAFF.

This clonotype was detected only a few times. The gene calls are TRBV6-1 and TRBJ1-4; the D gene is possibly TRBD1 (5 bases). Deletions cut 5 bases from V and 14 bases from J, with 24 bases between. CDR1 and CDR2 (germline): MNHNS, SASEGT. The CDR3 covers 15 residues. The CDR3 loop reads CASSPRFEGAVVLFF. CDR3 nucleotide sequence: TGTGCCAGCAGTCCCCGCTTCGAAGGGGCCGTCGTGCTGTTTTTT.

This clonotype was seen a few times. V gene TRBV19 combines with J gene TRBJ2-1, with 7 nucleotides matching TRBD2. CDR1 is LNHDA and CDR2 is SQIVND in the germline V gene (reference sequence). J gave up 0 bases and V 3 bases, and 2 bases lay outside the gene matches. CDR3 length: 15 residues. The CDR3 DNA sequence: TGTGCCAGTAGTATCCTAGCGGACTCCTACAATGAGCAGTTCTTC. Residues: CASSILADSYNEQFF.

This clonotype was counted between two and nine times. The chain employs TRBV6-2 or TRBV6-3 and TRBJ2-1; TRBD2 aligns across 9 bases. Germline loops: CDR1 MNHEY, CDR2 SVGEGT. J was trimmed by 10 bases and V by 3 bases; bases with no gene match: 4. The CDR3 extends over 13 amino acids. CDR3 DNA sequence: TGTGCCAGCAGTTATAGCGGGAGCCAGGAGCAGTTCTTC. Its translation: CASSYSGSQEQFF.

This clonotype has at least ten counts. In DNA form, the CDR3 reads TGCGCCAGCAGCCAAGATTGGGTCGCCTACAATGAGCAGTTCTTC. Amino acid sequence: CASSQDWVAYNEQFF. The chain combines TRBV4-3 with TRBJ2-1; no firm D call. This CDR3 region has 15 residues. Deletions cut 0 bases from V and 2 bases from J, with 8 bases between. Germline values: CDR1 LGHNA, CDR2 YSLEER.

This clonotype occurred many times. The chain has TRBV7-3 and TRBJ2-7, with D tentatively TRBD2 (6 bases). V was clipped by 6 bases and J by 5 bases, with 17 bases between them. The germline CDR1 and CDR2 sequences are SGHTA and FQGTGA. The CDR3 is 14 residues long. The CDR3 region is CASSPVGGGDEQYF. CDR3 bases: TGTGCCAGCAGTCCCGTCGGGGGAGGCGACGAGCAGTACTTC.

This clonotype was observed many times. The chain couples TRBV7-8 to TRBJ2-1; either TRBD1 or TRBD2 may fit D (6 bases each). CDR1 and CDR2 (germline): SGHVS, FQNEAQ. V dropped 1 base and J dropped 0 bases, with 10 bases sitting between them. The CDR3 has 16 amino acids. The DNA for the CDR3 is TGTGCCAGCAGCTTAGTAGGGGGGAGCTCCTACAATGAGCAGTTCTTC. Translating gives CASSLVGGSSYNEQFF.

This clonotype was detected ten times or more. This chain joins TRBV20-1 and TRBJ2-5, with a weak D call TRBD1 (6 bases). This CDR3 is 14 amino acids long. V was pared by 1 base and J by 5 bases, with 14 bases between. Germline lookup yields CDR1 DFQATT and CDR2 SNEGSKA (reference sequence). The CDR3 coding sequence is TGCAGTGCTAGAGTCCGACAGGCCGGGGAGACCCAGTACTTC. Translating it yields CSARVRQAGETQYF.

This clonotype has at least ten counts. CDR3 in amino acids: CASSRGGAEAFF. The CDR3, as DNA: TGTGCCAGCAGTCGGGGGGGGGCTGAAGCTTTCTTT. The J gene is TRBJ1-1, the V gene TRBV25-1, with a possible D match to TRBD1 (5 bases). V was clipped by 5 bases and J by 6 bases, with 10 bases between them. Germline loops: CDR1 MGHDK, CDR2 SYGVNS. This CDR3 comprises 12 residues.

In this sample, this clonotype turned up many times. This chain's CDR3 is CAITPSRGDSEAFF. CDR3 coding DNA: TGTGCCATCACCCCCAGCAGGGGGGATTCTGAAGCTTTCTTT. The chain links TRBV10-3 to TRBJ1-1, with 7 bases aligning to TRBD1. In germline, CDR1 is ENHRY, CDR2 SYGVKD. CDR3 length: 14 residues. Trimming took 7 bases from V and 6 from J; bases not matched to a gene: 11.

This clonotype was observed a few times. The V gene is TRBV5-6, the J gene TRBJ1-1; D call uncertain. The CDR3 has 12 amino acids. Trimming stripped 4 bases from V and 4 bases from J, with 8 bases between. Germline V gene data show CDR1 as SGHDT and CDR2 as YYEEEE. The DNA of the CDR3 is TGTGCCAGCAGCGTGGAGGGCACTGAAGCTTTCTTT. It codes for CASSVEGTEAFF.